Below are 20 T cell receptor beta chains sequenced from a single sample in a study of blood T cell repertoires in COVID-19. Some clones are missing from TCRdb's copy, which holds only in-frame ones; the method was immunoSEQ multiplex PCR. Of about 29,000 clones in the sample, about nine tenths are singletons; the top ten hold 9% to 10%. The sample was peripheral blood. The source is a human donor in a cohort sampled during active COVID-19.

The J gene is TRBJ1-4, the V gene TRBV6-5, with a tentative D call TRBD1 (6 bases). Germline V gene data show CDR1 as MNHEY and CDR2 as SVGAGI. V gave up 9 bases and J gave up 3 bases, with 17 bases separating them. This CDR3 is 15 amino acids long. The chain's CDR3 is CASHVGGRPNEKLFF. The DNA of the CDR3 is TGTGCCAGTCACGTGGGGGGGCGGCCTAATGAAAAACTGTTTTTT.

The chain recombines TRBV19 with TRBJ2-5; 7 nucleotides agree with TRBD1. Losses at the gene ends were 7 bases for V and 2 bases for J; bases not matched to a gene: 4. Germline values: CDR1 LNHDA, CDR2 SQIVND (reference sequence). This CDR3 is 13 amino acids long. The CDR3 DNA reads TGTGCCAGTAAGGGACAGAAACAAGAGACCCAGTACTTC. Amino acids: CASKGQKQETQYF.

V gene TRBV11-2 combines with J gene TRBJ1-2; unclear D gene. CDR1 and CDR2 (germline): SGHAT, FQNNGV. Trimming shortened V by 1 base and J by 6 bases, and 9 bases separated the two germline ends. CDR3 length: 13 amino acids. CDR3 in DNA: TGTGCCAGCAGCTTAGGAGCCCGCGATGGCTACACCTTC. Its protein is CASSLGARDGYTF.

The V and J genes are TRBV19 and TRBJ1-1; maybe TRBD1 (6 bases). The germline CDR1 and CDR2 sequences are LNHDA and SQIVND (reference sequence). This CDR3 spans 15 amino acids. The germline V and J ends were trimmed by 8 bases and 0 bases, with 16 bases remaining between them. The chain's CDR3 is CASGQSRSLNTEAFF. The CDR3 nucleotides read TGTGCCAGTGGACAGTCTCGCAGTCTGAACACTGAAGCTTTCTTT. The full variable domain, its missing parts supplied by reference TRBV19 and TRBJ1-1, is DGGITQSPKYLFRKEGQNVTLSCEQNLNHDAMYWYRQDPGQGLRLIYYSQIVNDFQKGDIAEGYSVSREKKESFPLTVTSAQKNPTAFYLCASGQSRSLNTEAFFGQGTRLTVV.

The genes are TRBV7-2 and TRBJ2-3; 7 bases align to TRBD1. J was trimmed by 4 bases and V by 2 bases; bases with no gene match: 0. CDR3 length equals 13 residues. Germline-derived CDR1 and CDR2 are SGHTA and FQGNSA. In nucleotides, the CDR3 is TGTGCCAGCAGCTTACAGGGGGCAGATACGCAGTATTTT. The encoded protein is CASSLQGADTQYF.

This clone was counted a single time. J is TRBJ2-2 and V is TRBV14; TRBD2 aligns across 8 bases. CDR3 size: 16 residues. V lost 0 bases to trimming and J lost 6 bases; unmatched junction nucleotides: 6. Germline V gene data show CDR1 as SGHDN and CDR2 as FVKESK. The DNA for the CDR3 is TGTGCCAGCAGCCAAGATAACGGGGGGGCTGCCGGGGAGCTGTTTTTT. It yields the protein CASSQDNGGAAGELFF.

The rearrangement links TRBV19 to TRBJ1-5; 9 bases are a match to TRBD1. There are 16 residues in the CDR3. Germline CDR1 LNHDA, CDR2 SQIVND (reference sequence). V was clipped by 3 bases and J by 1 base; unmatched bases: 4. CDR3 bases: TGTGCCAGTAGTATCGGACAGGGGATAAGCAATCAGCCCCAGCATTTT. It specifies CASSIGQGISNQPQHF.

For the CDR3, the DNA is TGTGCCAGCAACGGGGATGGCTACACCTTC. Amino acids: CASNGDGYTF. The chain is built from TRBV6-6 and TRBJ1-2; no definite D call. This CDR3 is 10 amino acids long. Trimming stripped 7 bases from V and 6 bases from J, with 6 bases between. CDR1 MNHNY and CDR2 SVGAGI come from the germline V gene (reference sequence).

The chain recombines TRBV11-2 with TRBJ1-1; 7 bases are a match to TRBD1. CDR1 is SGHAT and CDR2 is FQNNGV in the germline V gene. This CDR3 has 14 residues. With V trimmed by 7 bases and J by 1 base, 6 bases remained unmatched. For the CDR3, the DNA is TGTGCCAGCACCCCCGGGACAGCGAACACTGAAGCTTTCTTT. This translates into CASTPGTANTEAFF.

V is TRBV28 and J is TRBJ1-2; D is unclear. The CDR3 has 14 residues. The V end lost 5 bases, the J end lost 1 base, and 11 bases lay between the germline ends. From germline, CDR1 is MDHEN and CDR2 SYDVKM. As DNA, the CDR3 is TGTGCCAGCAGTAGCCCGGGTTTTAACTATGGCTACACCTTC. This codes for CASSSPGFNYGYTF.

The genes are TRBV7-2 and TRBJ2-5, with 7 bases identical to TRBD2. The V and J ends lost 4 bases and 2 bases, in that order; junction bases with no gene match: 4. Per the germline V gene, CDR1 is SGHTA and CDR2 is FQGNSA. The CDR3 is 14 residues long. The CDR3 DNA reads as TGTGCCAGCAGCTGGTGGGGGGGGCAAGAGACCCAGTACTTC. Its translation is CASSWWGGQETQYF.

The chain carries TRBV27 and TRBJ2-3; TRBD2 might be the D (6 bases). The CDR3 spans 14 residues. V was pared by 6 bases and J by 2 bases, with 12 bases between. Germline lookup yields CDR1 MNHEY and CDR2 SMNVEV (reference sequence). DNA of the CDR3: TGTGCCAGCAGGCGACTAGGGAACACAGATACGCAGTATTTT. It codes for CASRRLGNTDTQYF.

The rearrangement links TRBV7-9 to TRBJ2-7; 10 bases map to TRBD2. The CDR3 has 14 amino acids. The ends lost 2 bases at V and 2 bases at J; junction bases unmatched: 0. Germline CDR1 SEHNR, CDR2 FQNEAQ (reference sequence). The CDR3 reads CASSLLAGAYEQYF. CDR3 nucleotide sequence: TGTGCCAGCAGCTTACTAGCGGGGGCCTACGAGCAGTACTTC.

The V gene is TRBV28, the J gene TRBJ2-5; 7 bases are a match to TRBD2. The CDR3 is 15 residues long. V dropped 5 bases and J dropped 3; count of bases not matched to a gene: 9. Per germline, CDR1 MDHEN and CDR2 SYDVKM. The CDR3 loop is CASSDEGGGKETQYF. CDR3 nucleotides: TGTGCCAGCAGTGATGAGGGCGGGGGAAAAGAGACCCAGTACTTC.

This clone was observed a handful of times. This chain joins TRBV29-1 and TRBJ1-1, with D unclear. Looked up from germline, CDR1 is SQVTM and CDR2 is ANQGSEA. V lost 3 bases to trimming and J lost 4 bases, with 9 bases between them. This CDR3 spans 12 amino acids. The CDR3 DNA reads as TGCAGCGTTGATGGGGAGATCACTGAAGCTTTCTTT. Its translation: CSVDGEITEAFF.

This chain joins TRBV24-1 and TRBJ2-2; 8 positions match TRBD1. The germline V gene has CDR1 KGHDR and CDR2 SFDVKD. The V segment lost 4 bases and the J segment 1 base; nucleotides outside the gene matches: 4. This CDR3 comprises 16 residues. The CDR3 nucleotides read TGTGCCACCAGTGAGCCCGGGACAGGGAACACCGGGGAGCTGTTTTTT. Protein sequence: CATSEPGTGNTGELFF.

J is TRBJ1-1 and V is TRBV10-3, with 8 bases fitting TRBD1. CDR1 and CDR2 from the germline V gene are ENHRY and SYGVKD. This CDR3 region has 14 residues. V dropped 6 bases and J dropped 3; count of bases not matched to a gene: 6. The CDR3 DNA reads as TGTGCCATCAGCCGGACAGGGAGAGACACTGAAGCTTTCTTT. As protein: CAISRTGRDTEAFF.

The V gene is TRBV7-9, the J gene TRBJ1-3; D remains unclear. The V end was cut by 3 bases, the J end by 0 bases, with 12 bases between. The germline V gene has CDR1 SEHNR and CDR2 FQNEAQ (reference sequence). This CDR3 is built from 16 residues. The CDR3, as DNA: TGTGCCAGCAGCTTTAGCTGGGTGGACTCTGGAAACACCATATATTTT. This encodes CASSFSWVDSGNTIYF.

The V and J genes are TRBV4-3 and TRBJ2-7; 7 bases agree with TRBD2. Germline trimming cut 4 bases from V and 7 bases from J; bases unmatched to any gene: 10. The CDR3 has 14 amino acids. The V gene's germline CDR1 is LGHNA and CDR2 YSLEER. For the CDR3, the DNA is TGCGCCAGCAGCCCGACAAGCGGGGATAGGGAGCAGTACTTC. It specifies CASSPTSGDREQYF.

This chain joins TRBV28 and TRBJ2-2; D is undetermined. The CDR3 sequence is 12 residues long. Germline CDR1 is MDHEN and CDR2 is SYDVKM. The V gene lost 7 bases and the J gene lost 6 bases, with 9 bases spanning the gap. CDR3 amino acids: CASKAPPGELFF. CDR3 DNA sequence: TGTGCCAGCAAAGCCCCCCCCGGGGAGCTGTTTTTT.